The source of this T cell receptor beta chain is a study of blood T cell repertoires in COVID-19. Germline V gene lookup returns CDR1 MGHRA and CDR2 YSYEKL. This CDR3 contains 16 residues. With V trimmed by 1 base and J by 7 bases, 5 bases remained unmatched. Per the authors' pipeline: Amplification of reference gene primers provided the estimated nucleated cell counts. Sequencing was performed with immunoSEQ multiplex PCR; in TCRdb, only in-frame clones are kept and a portion is missing. V and J calls and clone size are as listed in that table; D and trimming were resolved from the DNA. This sample has tens of thousands of clones, with about 83% found just once.

This chain connects TRBV4-1 to TRBJ2-2, with TRBD2 matching over 11 bases. The sequenced material came from peripheral blood. The clonotype comes from a human donor in a cohort sampled during active COVID-19. In DNA, the CDR3 is TGCGCCAGCAGCCAAGGACTAGCGGGGAGGGACGGGGAGCTGTTTTTT. Its protein product is CASSQGLAGRDGELFF.